These T cell receptor beta chains were read from a single sample in a study of blood T cell repertoires in COVID-19. Here immunoSEQ multiplex PCR was the method, and the copy in TCRdb shows in-frame clones only, minus some. The sample has about 280,000 clones, roughly 90% seen once; the top ten hold 1.5% to 2%. The sequenced material came from PBMCs or T cells enriched from blood (not recorded which). Every receptor here comes from a woman aged 18-30 years with acute COVID-19. Both conserved end residues are part of each CDR3. The D gene is left open where the match is weak. Clone size appears in some rows only: once, few, many, or a class for an expanded clone.

TRBV10-2	.	.	TRBJ2-3	TGCGCCAGCAGTCCAACTCTGGAGCCCCCGAACACAGATACGCAGTATTTT	CASSPTLEPPNTDTQYF
TRBV30	.	TRBD2	TRBJ2-7	TGTGCCTGGAGTACCGCGGGAGGGCTTGAGGACGAGCAGTACTTC	CAWSTAGGLEDEQYF
TRBV7-2	.	TRBD1	TRBJ1-2	TGTGCCAGCAGCGGACACAGGGGTGATAACTATGGCTACACCTTC	CASSGHRGDNYGYTF
TRBV28	.	TRBD2	TRBJ2-5	TGTGCCAGCAGTTTCACTAGCGGGAGGGCCGTCTGGGAGACCCAGTACTTC	CASSFTSGRAVWETQYF
TRBV5-1	.	TRBD2	TRBJ2-7	TGCGCCAGCAGCTTTTTTACTAGCGGAACCTACGAGCAGTACTTC	CASSFFTSGTYEQYF
TRBV3-1/TRBV3-2	.	.	TRBJ1-1	TGTGCCAGCAGCGTTGGACTGAGGAACACTGAAGCTTTCTTT	CASSVGLRNTEAFF
TRBV2	.	.	TRBJ1-6	TGTGCCAGCAGGGGGTCAGGGATGAATTCACCCCTCCACTTT	CASRGSGMNSPLHF
TRBV4-2	.	.	TRBJ2-1	TGTGCCAGCAGCCAAGATCCGTCTAAAGAGCAGTTCTTC	CASSQDPSKEQFF
TRBV11-2	.	.	TRBJ2-1	TGTGCCAGCTCCCCCCGACGGGAGAACAATGAGCAGTTCTTC	CASSPRRENNEQFF
TRBV5-1	.	.	TRBJ2-7	TGCGCCAGCAGCGGGCAGGGCTACGAGCAGTACTTC	CASSGQGYEQYF
TRBV30	.	.	TRBJ2-5	TGTGCCTGGAGTTCGGGGGACGGCCCAGAGACCCAGTACTTC	CAWSSGDGPETQYF
TRBV24-1	once	TRBD1	TRBJ1-2	TGTGCCACCGGGGGGGGACAGGGGGAAAACTATGGCTACACCTTC	CATGGGQGENYGYTF
TRBV5-4	.	.	TRBJ2-3	TGTGCCAGCAGCTCCCCTTCAGATACGCAGTATTTT	CASSSPSDTQYF
TRBV19	.	.	TRBJ1-1	TGTGCCAGTAGTACCCTGACCCGGGGTCGGGGTGAAGCTTTCTTT	CASSTLTRGRGEAFF
TRBV7-2	.	.	TRBJ2-3	TGTGCCAGCAGCTTAGCGGTGGGAGTTGGGGCAGATACGCAGTATTTT	CASSLAVGVGADTQYF
TRBV5-4	.	TRBD2	TRBJ2-1	TGTGCCAGCAGCTTGCGAGTAGCGGGAGATAGTTACAATGAGCAGTTCTTC	CASSLRVAGDSYNEQFF
TRBV9	.	.	TRBJ2-5	TGTGCCAGCAGCGCCCCGGACCAAGAGACCCAGTACTTC	CASSAPDQETQYF
TRBV6-5	.	TRBD2	TRBJ2-1	TGTGCCAGCAATGGACTAGCGGGATCTCATGAGCAGTTCTTC	CASNGLAGSHEQFF
TRBV27	few	TRBD2	TRBJ2-7	TGTGCCAGCAGTCGGACTAGCGGGAGTTACGAGCAGTACTTC	CASSRTSGSYEQYF
TRBV7-3	once	.	TRBJ2-7	TGTGCCAGCAGCTTAGGAGAGTCCTACGAGCAGTACTTC	CASSLGESYEQYF
TRBV7-9	.	TRBD2	TRBJ2-1	TGTGCCAGCAGCCCGCGACTAGCGGTAAACAATGAGCAGTTCTTC	CASSPRLAVNNEQFF
TRBV5-4	.	TRBD2	TRBJ2-1	TGTGCCAGCAGCTTGGGGCTAGCGGACAATGAGCAGTTCTTC	CASSLGLADNEQFF
TRBV18	.	.	TRBJ2-7	TGTGCCAGCTCACCAGTGACTTACGGCGAGCAGTACTTC	CASSPVTYGEQYF
TRBV3-1/TRBV3-2	.	TRBD2	TRBJ2-1	TGTGCCAGCAGCCAACACCTAGCGGGAATCAATGAGCAGTTCTTC	CASSQHLAGINEQFF
TRBV10-3	.	.	TRBJ1-5	TGTGCCATCAGTGAGTCGGACACTAGCAATCAGCCCCAGCATTTT	CAISESDTSNQPQHF
TRBV7-7	once	TRBD2	TRBJ2-1	TGTGCTAGCAGCTTAGCGGGGGGTCCCTACAATGAGCAGTTCTTC	CASSLAGGPYNEQFF
TRBV7-6	.	TRBD2	TRBJ2-7	TGTGCCAGCAGCTTGAGCCCAAAACGACGGGGACTAGCGGGGACCTACGAGCAGTACTTC	CASSLSPKRRGLAGTYEQYF
TRBV19	once	TRBD2	TRBJ2-3	TGTGCCAGTAGTTGGACTAGCCACGACTCGATAGGCACAGATACGCAGTATTTT	CASSWTSHDSIGTDTQYF
TRBV28	.	.	TRBJ2-1	TGTGCCAGCACCTCAGGGGTCCGGAACAATGAGCAGTTCTTC	CASTSGVRNNEQFF
TRBV5-1	.	TRBD1	TRBJ2-2	TGCGCCACCAGGACAGGGATGGACACCGGGGAGCTGTTTTTT	CATRTGMDTGELFF
TRBV29-1	.	TRBD1	TRBJ1-5	TGCAGCGTGGCGGGACAGCAGAATCAGCCCCAGCATTTT	CSVAGQQNQPQHF
TRBV4-3	.	.	TRBJ2-1	TGCGCCAGCAGCCAAGAGATCTTGGGAGGTCCCTACAATGAGCAGTTCTTC	CASSQEILGGPYNEQFF
TRBV27	.	.	TRBJ2-7	TGTGCCAGCAGTTTATCACCGGACAGCCAGCAGTACTTC	CASSLSPDSQQYF
TRBV12-3/TRBV12-4	.	.	TRBJ2-7	TGTGCCAGCAGTTGGGGCAGCTCCTACGAGCAGTACTTC	CASSWGSSYEQYF
TRBV12-3/TRBV12-4	few	.	TRBJ2-1	TGTGCCAGCAGCCCCCCGTCCTACAATGAGCAGTTCTTC	CASSPPSYNEQFF
TRBV7-6	few	.	TRBJ1-5	TGTGCCAGCAGCTTGAAGGGGTTGGGGAATCAGCCCCAGCATTTT	CASSLKGLGNQPQHF
TRBV3-1/TRBV3-2	.	.	TRBJ1-4	TGTGCCAGCAGCCAAGTGGGAGGAGGATCATATGAAAAACTGTTTTTT	CASSQVGGGSYEKLFF
TRBV20-1	.	.	TRBJ1-1	TGCAGTGCTATTCCAAATTCTGAAGCTTTCTTT	CSAIPNSEAFF
TRBV7-9	.	.	TRBJ1-1	TGTGCCAGCAGGGACGGAGGGCAGGGCGACACTGAAGCTTTCTTT	CASRDGGQGDTEAFF
TRBV7-9	.	.	TRBJ1-5	TGTGCCAGCAGCCAAACCGGGTCTCATCAGCCCCAGCATTTT	CASSQTGSHQPQHF
TRBV7-9	.	TRBD1	TRBJ1-2	TGTGCCAGCAGACGGGGACAGGAGTATGGCTACACCTTC	CASRRGQEYGYTF
TRBV11-2	.	TRBD1	TRBJ2-7	TGTGCCAGCAGCGCCGCCGGGACAGGGGTGTACGAGCAGTACTTC	CASSAAGTGVYEQYF
TRBV5-5	once	.	TRBJ2-7	TGTGCCAGCAGCTTGTCCGGTGTCAGGTCCTACGAGCAGTACTTC	CASSLSGVRSYEQYF
TRBV6-5	.	TRBD1	TRBJ1-5	TGTGCCAGCAGTACGACAGGGGGACGCAATCAGCCCCAGCATTTT	CASSTTGGRNQPQHF
TRBV27	few	.	TRBJ1-5	TGTGCCAGCAGGACTTATAGCAATCAGCCCCAGCATTTT	CASRTYSNQPQHF
TRBV4-2	.	.	TRBJ1-4	TGTGCCAGCACTAGAGGGGGGGGTGATGAAAAACTGTTTTTT	CASTRGGGDEKLFF
TRBV4-1	.	TRBD1	TRBJ1-2	TGCGCCAGCAGCCAAGGCCTTTGGGACAGGGTCCCTTCCTATGGCTACACCTTC	CASSQGLWDRVPSYGYTF
TRBV7-2	.	.	TRBJ2-1	TGTGCCAGCAGCCCACAGGTTTCTTACAATGAGCAGTTCTTC	CASSPQVSYNEQFF